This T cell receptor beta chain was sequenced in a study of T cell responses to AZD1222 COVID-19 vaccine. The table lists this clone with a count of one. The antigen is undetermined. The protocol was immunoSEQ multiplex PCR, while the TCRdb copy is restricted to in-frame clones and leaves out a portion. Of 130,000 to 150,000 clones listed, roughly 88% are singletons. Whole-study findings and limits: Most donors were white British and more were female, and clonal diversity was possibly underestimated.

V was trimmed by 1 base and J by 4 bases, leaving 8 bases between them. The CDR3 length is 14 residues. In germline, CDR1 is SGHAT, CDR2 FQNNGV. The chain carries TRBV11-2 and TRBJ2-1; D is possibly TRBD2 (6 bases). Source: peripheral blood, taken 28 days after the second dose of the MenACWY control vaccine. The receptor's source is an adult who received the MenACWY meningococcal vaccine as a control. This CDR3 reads CASSLAGAYNEQFF. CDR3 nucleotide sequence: TGTGCCAGCAGCTTAGCGGGAGCGTACAATGAGCAGTTCTTC.